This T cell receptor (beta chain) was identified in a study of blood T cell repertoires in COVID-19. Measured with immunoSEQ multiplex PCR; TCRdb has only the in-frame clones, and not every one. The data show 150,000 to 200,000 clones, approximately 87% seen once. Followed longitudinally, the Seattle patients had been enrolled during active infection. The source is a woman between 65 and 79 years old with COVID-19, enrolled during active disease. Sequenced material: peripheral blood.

The CDR3 is CASSPAPGVNYGYTF. In DNA, the CDR3 is TGTGCCAGCAGTCCCGCCCCAGGGGTAAACTATGGCTACACCTTC. The V and J genes are TRBV3-1 (or the pseudogene TRBV3-2) and TRBJ1-2, with D tentatively TRBD1 (6 bases). The V gene lost 6 bases and the J gene lost 2 bases, with 16 bases spanning the gap. There are 15 residues in the CDR3. Germline lookup yields CDR1 LGHDT and CDR2 YNNKEL (reference sequence).